This is a list of T cell receptor beta chains from one sample in a study of blood T cell repertoires in COVID-19. TCRdb's copy holds only in-frame clones and misses some; the assay was immunoSEQ multiplex PCR. This sample has about 180,000 clones, with approximately 85% found just once. The sequenced sample was peripheral blood. All receptors derive from a human donor with active or convalescent COVID-19. The donor label of this sample is uncertain. Each CDR3 is given with its conserved first and last residue. A D gene is named only where the DNA matches it firmly. Size is omitted from some rows. Given values are once, few, many or a class for expanded clones.

CDR3 DNA | CDR3 protein | J gene | CDR3 length | V gene | clone size | D gene
TGCGCCAGCAGCCCTGGGGGGACAGCCAGCTCTGGGGCCAACGTCCTGACTTTC | CASSPGGTASSGANVLTF | TRBJ2-6 | 18 | TRBV5-1 | NA | NA
TGCGCCAGCAGCCAAGTCCCGGAACTAGCGGCCTACGAGCAGTACTTC | CASSQVPELAAYEQYF | TRBJ2-7 | 16 | TRBV4-1 | NA | TRBD2
TGTGCCAGTAGTACCAGACAGGGGCGGGACTTTCGGTATGGCTACACCTTC | CASSTRQGRDFRYGYTF | TRBJ1-2 | 17 | TRBV19 | NA | TRBD1
TGTGCCAGCAGTCCCCGGGACAGGGCTTCGCGGGGCTACACCTTC | CASSPRDRASRGYTF | TRBJ1-2 | 15 | TRBV25-1 | NA | TRBD1
TGTGCCAGCAGCGACGGGTCGACCAATTCACCCCTCCACTTT | CASSDGSTNSPLHF | TRBJ1-6 | 14 | TRBV7-9 | NA | NA
TGTGCCAGCAGCTTTTTAGGGGATCAGCCCCAGCATTTT | CASSFLGDQPQHF | TRBJ1-5 | 13 | TRBV7-8 | NA | NA
TGTGCCAGCAGCGTAACCGGGGAGGTGAACTACGAGCAGTACTTC | CASSVTGEVNYEQYF | TRBJ2-7 | 15 | TRBV9 | NA | NA
TGTGCCAGCAGGCAACTCCAGGCTAGCGGGAGGGGTGAGCAGTTCTTC | CASRQLQASGRGEQFF | TRBJ2-1 | 16 | TRBV7-2 | NA | TRBD2
TGTGCCAGCAGCATGGGACTAAGGGACGGCGAGCAGTACTTC | CASSMGLRDGEQYF | TRBJ2-7 | 14 | TRBV2 | NA | TRBD2
TGTGCCAGCAGCTTGAGCGGGAGGAATCCCAAAAACATTCAGTACTTC | CASSLSGRNPKNIQYF | TRBJ2-4 | 16 | TRBV5-4 | NA | TRBD2
TGTGCCAGTAGTATCCAGACAGGGGCCGATGAGCAGTTCTTC | CASSIQTGADEQFF | TRBJ2-1 | 14 | TRBV19 | NA | TRBD1
TGTGCCAGCAGTGCCGGGACAGGGAGTTCACCCCTCCACTTT | CASSAGTGSSPLHF | TRBJ1-6 | 14 | TRBV2 | NA | TRBD1
TGCGCCAGCAGCTTGTCCACTACTGGGGCCAACGTCCTGACTTTC | CASSLSTTGANVLTF | TRBJ2-6 | 15 | TRBV5-1 | NA | NA
TGTGCCAGTCGGACAGGGGTTAATGAAAAACTGTTTTTT | CASRTGVNEKLFF | TRBJ1-4 | 13 | TRBV19 | NA | TRBD1
TGTGCCAGCAGCTCAACAGACAGCACAGATACGCAGTATTTT | CASSSTDSTDTQYF | TRBJ2-3 | 14 | TRBV7-9 | NA | NA
TGTGCCAGCGGGGGACTTGGGGCAGCGGGAGTTGGGAATGAGCAGTTCTTC | CASGGLGAAGVGNEQFF | TRBJ2-1 | 17 | TRBV5-4 | NA | TRBD2
TGTGCCAGCAGTTTATATTCGGGAACAGGGGCGGCCTATGGCTACACCTTC | CASSLYSGTGAAYGYTF | TRBJ1-2 | 17 | TRBV28 | few | TRBD1
TGTGCCAGCAGCTCCGGCCTCGGGGCGGGGGGACGCACAGATACGCAGTATTTT | CASSSGLGAGGRTDTQYF | TRBJ2-3 | 18 | TRBV6-2/TRBV6-3 | NA | TRBD2
TGTGCCAGCAGTTTGACAGGGGGCCCGTATGGCTACACCTTC | CASSLTGGPYGYTF | TRBJ1-2 | 14 | TRBV28 | NA | TRBD1
TGTGCCACCAGTGATTCCACTAGCGGGAGACAAGGCGGGGAGCTGTTTTTT | CATSDSTSGRQGGELFF | TRBJ2-2 | 17 | TRBV24-1 | once | TRBD2
TGTGCCAGCTGTCTGACTAGCTCAAGACCTGGGGAGCTGTTTTTT | CASCLTSSRPGELFF | TRBJ2-2 | 15 | TRBV27 | NA | TRBD2
TGTGCCAGCAGTTACTCAGGAGGGGTCGGGGCTTTCTTT | CASSYSGGVGAFF | TRBJ1-1 | 13 | TRBV6-2/TRBV6-3 | once | NA
TGTGCCAGCTCACGATACAGTGATGGCTACACCTTC | CASSRYSDGYTF | TRBJ1-2 | 12 | TRBV18 | NA | NA
TGCAGCGTTGAGAGACAGGGGGTCCACGAGCAGTACTTC | CSVERQGVHEQYF | TRBJ2-7 | 13 | TRBV29-1 | NA | TRBD1
TGCAGCGTTGAGATGGGCCCTAACTATGGCTACACCTTC | CSVEMGPNYGYTF | TRBJ1-2 | 13 | TRBV29-1 | NA | NA
TGTGCCAGCAGAGCGGCTCACTATGGCTACACCTTC | CASRAAHYGYTF | TRBJ1-2 | 12 | TRBV6-5 | NA | NA